A single sample is the source of the 16 T cell receptor beta chains below, sequenced in a study of blood T cell repertoires in COVID-19. The data were produced by immunoSEQ multiplex PCR, yet TCRdb's version contains in-frame clones alone and is incomplete. The profile covers about 380,000 clones, with about 88% appearing a single time and roughly 1.2% taken by the ten largest. The source material was PBMCs or T cells enriched from blood (not recorded which). The receptors derive from a woman between 18 and 30 years old who had recovered from COVID-19.

In its sample, this clone was seen many times. The chain carries TRBV4-1 and TRBJ1-1, with D possibly being TRBD1 (6 bases). Germline CDR1 is MGHRA and CDR2 is YSYEKL. V was shortened by 4 bases and J by 4 bases, with 10 bases between the two germline ends. The CDR3 covers 13 residues. The CDR3 reads CASSRGQTTEAFF. The CDR3 DNA is TGCGCCAGCAGCCGCGGACAGACCACTGAAGCTTTCTTT.

The V call is TRBV18, the J call TRBJ1-3; 10 bases align to TRBD1. The J segment lost 4 bases and the V segment lost 5 bases, leaving 5 bases of the junction unmatched. The CDR3 spans 15 residues. Germline lookup yields CDR1 KGHSH and CDR2 LQKENI. This chain's CDR3 is CASSAGQGVGNTIYF. For the CDR3, the DNA is TGTGCCAGCTCAGCTGGACAGGGGGTCGGAAACACCATATATTTT. The full variable domain, rest sourced from reference TRBV18 and TRBJ1-3, is NAGVMQNPRHLVRRRGQEARLRCSPMKGHSHVYWYRQLPEEGLKFMVYLQKENIIDESGMPKERFSAEFPKEGPSILRIQQVVRGDSAAYFCASSAGQGVGNTIYFGEGSWLTVV.

CDR3 nucleotide sequence: TGCAGCGTTGTACAGCCCCTCGGAGGCTACACCTTC. Its protein product is CSVVQPLGGYTF. The chain joins TRBV29-1 to TRBJ1-2; D is uncertain. With 4 bases removed from V and 8 bases from J, the gap between germline ends came to 14 bases. The CDR3 runs 12 residues. The germline V gene has CDR1 SQVTM and CDR2 ANQGSEA.

This clone has at least ten counts. The rearrangement uses TRBV19 and TRBJ1-3; the D is unclear. Germline assignment: CDR1 LNHDA and CDR2 SQIVND (reference sequence). Trimming removed 6 bases from V and 1 base from J, with 4 bases in between. The CDR3 length is 12 residues. CDR3 bases: TGTGCCAGTAGGGCATCTGGAAACACCATATATTTT. It codes for CASRASGNTIYF.

The chain combines TRBV19 with TRBJ2-1; 11 bases align to TRBD2. The germline V gene encodes CDR1 LNHDA and CDR2 SQIVND (reference sequence). The CDR3 extends over 15 amino acids. After removal of 7 bases from V and 4 bases from J, the junction contained 6 bases not matched to a gene. CDR3: CASTPLAGGYNEQFF. CDR3 nucleotide sequence: TGTGCCAGTACCCCCCTAGCGGGGGGATACAATGAGCAGTTCTTC.

The gene calls are TRBV25-1 and TRBJ2-7; no definite D call. Germline CDR1 reads MGHDK; CDR2 reads SYGVNS. V was trimmed by 1 base and J by 1 base, leaving 8 bases between them. This CDR3 has 14 residues. CDR3 amino acids: CASSEWAGSYEQYF. CDR3 DNA: TGTGCCAGCAGTGAATGGGCCGGTTCCTACGAGCAGTACTTC.

The CDR3 spells CATQGGNTGELFF. The CDR3 DNA sequence: TGCGCCACACAAGGAGGGAACACCGGGGAGCTGTTTTTT. V gene TRBV5-1 combines with J gene TRBJ2-2, with a weak D call TRBD2 (5 bases). The CDR3 is 13 residues long. Germline lookup yields CDR1 SGHRS and CDR2 YFSETQ. Trimming took 9 bases from V and 1 from J, leaving 10 bases between them.

V and J are TRBV30 and TRBJ2-7; 7 bases map to TRBD2. CDR3 length: 13 residues. V shed 0 bases, J shed 6 bases, and the junction held 5 bases outside the gene matches. Germline CDR1 and CDR2: GTSNPN and SVGIG (reference sequence). This CDR3 is CAWSVRGVSEQYF. CDR3 nucleotide sequence: TGTGCCTGGAGTGTACGGGGGGTTTCCGAGCAGTACTTC.

This sequence joins TRBV2 and TRBJ1-2; the D gene is possibly TRBD1 (5 bases). The CDR3 is 14 residues long. Trimming removed 2 bases at V and 8 bases at J, with 15 bases between. Looked up from germline, CDR1 is SNHLY and CDR2 is FYNNEI. The CDR3 sequence is CASSEQGDFKGYTF. DNA of the CDR3: TGTGCCAGCAGTGAACAGGGCGATTTTAAGGGCTACACCTTC.

The V gene is TRBV7-9, the J gene TRBJ2-3; possible D gene TRBD1, 6 bases. The V end lost 5 bases, the J end lost 3 bases, and 21 bases lay between the germline ends. CDR1 is SEHNR and CDR2 is FQNEAQ in the germline V gene (reference sequence). CDR3 length: 17 amino acids. DNA of the CDR3: TGTGCCAGCAGCCCACGACTCCGGGACCAGGGGACAGATACGCAGTATTTT. Amino acid sequence: CASSPRLRDQGTDTQYF.

The chain links TRBV7-9 to TRBJ2-3; 8 bases agree with TRBD2. Germline CDR1 reads SEHNR; CDR2 reads FQNEAQ (reference sequence). Unmatched junction bases numbered 7, after V lost 5 bases and J lost 6 bases. The CDR3 runs to 14 residues. CDR3 in DNA: TGTGCCAGCAGCAGTAGCGGGGTCCAGGATACGCAGTATTTT. Translation: CASSSSGVQDTQYF.

This chain links TRBV6-5 with TRBJ1-2, with D unclear. Germline V gene lookup returns CDR1 MNHEY and CDR2 SVGAGI. Between the trimmed V and J ends, which lost 4 bases and 1 base, there was a span of 7 bases. The CDR3 has 13 amino acids. The CDR3 region is CASSLSVNYGYTF. Written as DNA, the CDR3 is TGTGCCAGCAGTTTGTCAGTTAACTATGGCTACACCTTC.

The V gene is TRBV2, the J gene TRBJ2-5, with D tentatively TRBD1 (5 bases). Trimming cost V 0 bases and J 4 bases, with 9 bases left between them. Per germline, CDR1 SNHLY and CDR2 FYNNEI. The CDR3 is 14 amino acids. CDR3 amino acids: CASSEAPGSETQYF. The CDR3 DNA follows: TGTGCCAGCAGTGAAGCCCCAGGGTCAGAGACCCAGTACTTC. Full variable domain (outside the CDR3, taken from reference TRBV2 and TRBJ2-5): EPEVTQTPSHQVTQMGQEVILRCVPISNHLYFYWYRQILGQKVEFLVSFYNNEISEKSEIFDDQFSVERPDGSNFTLKIRSTKLEDSAMYFCASSEAPGSETQYFGPGTRLLVL.

The V gene is TRBV12-5, the J gene TRBJ2-2; 9 bases are a match to TRBD1. This CDR3 is 16 amino acids long. Unmatched junction bases numbered 4, after V lost 1 base and J lost 4 bases. Germline V CDR1 and CDR2: LGHNT, FRNRAP. CDR3 loop: CASGLARTGATGELFF. CDR3 sequence (DNA): TGTGCTAGTGGTTTGGCTCGGACAGGGGCCACCGGGGAGCTGTTTTTT.

The J gene is TRBJ2-1, the V gene TRBV3-1 (or the pseudogene TRBV3-2); D not resolved. Trimming shortened V by 2 bases and J by 8 bases, and 4 bases separated the two germline ends. The CDR3 loop spans 11 amino acids. The germline gives CDR1 LGHDT, CDR2 YNNKEL (reference sequence). The CDR3 DNA reads as TGTGCCAGCAGCCAAAGCTATGAGCAGTTCTTC. This gives the protein CASSQSYEQFF.

This clone turned up a few times. DNA for the CDR3: TGTGCCAGCAGCCAAGGTCCTAGGTTTATTGAGGACACCGGGGAGCTGTTTTTT. Translation gives CASSQGPRFIEDTGELFF. The chain combines TRBV3-1 (or the pseudogene TRBV3-2) with TRBJ2-2; no firm D call. Germline assignment: CDR1 LGHDT and CDR2 YNNKEL (reference sequence). V was shortened by 1 base and J by 3 bases, with 18 bases between the two germline ends. CDR3 length: 18 amino acids.